The 17 T cell receptor beta chains reported below all come from one sample, sequenced in a study of OX40 agonist ivuxolimab in advanced cancers. Some clones are missing from TCRdb's copy, which holds only in-frame ones; the method was immunoSEQ multiplex PCR. The table has roughly 80,000 clones, roughly 84% seen once. The specimen comprised CD4+ or CD8+ T cells sorted from blood, sampled in a trial of the OX40 agonist ivuxolimab. Receptors were obtained from an adult with an advanced solid tumor such as melanoma, head and neck, liver or kidney cancer.

This chain uses TRBV29-1 with TRBJ1-1, with 11 bases that match TRBD1. Germline assignment: CDR1 SQVTM and CDR2 ANQGSEA. The CDR3 has 13 residues. Unmatched junction bases numbered 2, after V lost 7 bases and J lost 1 base. CDR3 residues: CSGGQGANTEAFF. The CDR3 DNA reads as TGCAGCGGCGGACAGGGGGCGAACACTGAAGCTTTCTTT.

The CDR3 bases are TGTGCCAGCAGCCAAGGGACAGAAGGAGGGGAAAAATCGGAGACCCAGTACTTC. Residues: CASSQGTEGGEKSETQYF. The rearrangement links TRBV4-2 to TRBJ2-5; D could derive from TRBD1 or TRBD2 (6 bases each). Per the germline V gene, CDR1 is LGHNA and CDR2 is YNFKEQ. CDR3 length: 18 amino acids. V was cut by 1 base and J by 5 bases, with 23 bases left in between.

The rearrangement links TRBV6-5 to TRBJ2-5, with a weak D call TRBD1 (6 bases). Germline loops: CDR1 MNHEY, CDR2 SVGAGI. V was shortened by 4 bases and J by 1 base, with 13 bases between the two germline ends. CDR3 size: 15 residues. CDR3 sequence: CASSLSRQVQETQYF. CDR3 sequence (DNA): TGTGCCAGCAGTTTGTCAAGACAGGTCCAAGAGACCCAGTACTTC.

The rearrangement joins TRBV27 to TRBJ2-7, with TRBD1 identical over 9 bases. The ends lost 5 bases at V and 4 bases at J; junction bases unmatched: 6. CDR3 length: 14 amino acids. The V gene's germline CDR1 is MNHEY and CDR2 SMNVEV (reference sequence). The CDR3 DNA follows: TGTGCCAGCAGTGTCCGGGACAGGGAGTACGAGCAGTACTTC. Its translation is CASSVRDREYEQYF.

This chain links TRBV6-1 with TRBJ2-1; tentative D call: TRBD2 (5 bases). CDR1 is MNHNS, CDR2 SASEGT, per germline. Trimming took 4 bases from V and 0 from J, leaving 13 bases between them. This CDR3 comprises 16 residues. In nucleotides, the CDR3 is TGTGCCAGCAGTGCCCAACAAGGGAGCTCCTACAATGAGCAGTTCTTC. Protein product: CASSAQQGSSYNEQFF.

The gene calls are TRBV11-2 and TRBJ1-6; D unclear. The length of the CDR3 is 12 residues. From germline, CDR1 is SGHAT and CDR2 FQNNGV. The V and J ends lost 5 bases and 10 bases respectively, with 9 bases between them. The CDR3 sequence: CASSHPGSPLHF. The DNA of the CDR3 is TGTGCCAGCAGCCACCCCGGGTCACCCCTCCACTTT.

The rearrangement uses TRBV11-3 and TRBJ1-1; the D gene is possibly TRBD1 (5 bases). The length of the CDR3 is 14 residues. The V gene's germline CDR1 is SGHNT and CDR2 YENEEA. Between the trimmed V and J ends, which lost 2 bases and 4 bases, there was a span of 11 bases. The CDR3 sequence is CASSLQGPVTEAFF. Here the CDR3 DNA reads TGTGCCAGCAGCTTACAGGGTCCGGTCACTGAAGCTTTCTTT.

The chain uses TRBV7-9 and TRBJ2-3, with D perhaps given as TRBD1 or TRBD2 (5 bases each). The ends were cut back, 5 bases at V and 3 bases at J, with 12 bases in the middle. This CDR3 spans 14 amino acids. Germline V CDR1 and CDR2: SEHNR, FQNEAQ (reference sequence). The CDR3 coding sequence is TGTGCCAGCAGCGCCGGGACCACGACAGATACGCAGTATTTT. Protein sequence: CASSAGTTTDTQYF. Based on the CDR3 plus reference TRBV7-9 and TRBJ2-3, the full variable domain is DTGVSQNPRHKITKRGQNVTFRCDPISEHNRLYWYRQTLGQGPEFLTYFQNEAQLEKSRLLSDRFSAERPKGSFSTLEIQRTEQGDSAMYLCASSAGTTTDTQYFGPGTRLTVL.

In nucleotides, the CDR3 is TGTGCCAGCAGCTCACCGGGACAGGCACATCAGCCCCAGCATTTT. Its translation is CASSSPGQAHQPQHF. V is TRBV7-2 and J is TRBJ1-5; 8 bases map to TRBD1. The V gene end was trimmed by 4 bases and the J gene end by 5 bases; junction bases not matched to a gene: 7. This CDR3 is 15 amino acids long. Germline-derived CDR1 and CDR2 are SGHTA and FQGNSA.

This chain links TRBV7-3 with TRBJ2-1; 9 nucleotides agree with TRBD2. With V trimmed by 1 base and J by 5 bases, 9 bases remained unmatched. Looked up from germline, CDR1 is SGHTA and CDR2 is FQGTGA. The CDR3 covers 17 residues. The CDR3 here is CASSLRGVAGANNEQFF. The CDR3 DNA follows: TGTGCCAGCAGCTTAAGGGGAGTAGCGGGGGCCAACAATGAGCAGTTCTTC.

The CDR3 DNA follows: TGTGCCAGCACGAAACAGGTTAACACTGAAGCTTTCTTT. Translated, it gives CASTKQVNTEAFF. The chain is built from TRBV6-5 and TRBJ1-1, with D possibly matching TRBD1 (5 bases). V was clipped by 7 bases and J by 2 bases, with 11 bases between them. Germline CDR1 and CDR2: MNHEY and SVGAGI. The CDR3 extends over 13 amino acids.

The chain combines TRBV4-2 with TRBJ2-2, with D uncertain. The CDR3 is 16 amino acids. CDR1 is LGHNA and CDR2 is YNFKEQ in the germline V gene. Trimming took off 0 bases at V and 3 bases at J, with 11 bases between the two ends. The CDR3 loop is CASSQDPRVYTGELFF. In DNA form, the CDR3 reads TGTGCCAGCAGCCAAGATCCCCGGGTTTACACCGGGGAGCTGTTTTTT.

The V gene is TRBV6-6, the J gene TRBJ1-2, with 8 bases aligning to TRBD1. CDR3 length equals 13 residues. Germline-derived CDR1 and CDR2 are MNHNY and SVGAGI (reference sequence). V lost 5 bases and J lost 3; bases outside the gene matches: 2. In DNA, the CDR3 is TGTGCCAGCAGTGAGACAGGGGACTATGGCTACACCTTC. This sequence encodes CASSETGDYGYTF.

The chain joins TRBV7-3 to TRBJ2-1; 8 bases line up with TRBD1. The germline CDR1 and CDR2 sequences are SGHTA and FQGTGA. The J segment lost 2 bases and the V segment lost 4 bases, leaving 4 bases of the junction unmatched. This CDR3 region has 15 residues. The CDR3 DNA reads TGTGCCAGCAGCTCTGGACAGGGCCCCTACAATGAGCAGTTCTTC. It encodes CASSSGQGPYNEQFF.

CDR3 residues: CAISESVQVIGNTIYF. In nucleotides, the CDR3 is TGTGCCATCAGTGAGTCGGTCCAGGTCATTGGAAACACCATATATTTT. The V call is TRBV10-3, the J call TRBJ1-3, with no clear D. The CDR3 is 16 residues long. Per germline, CDR1 ENHRY and CDR2 SYGVKD. V gave up 0 bases and J gave up 3 bases, with 12 bases separating them.

The chain uses TRBV6-6 and TRBJ1-4, with 8 bases fitting TRBD1. Germline CDR1 is MNHNY and CDR2 is SVGAGI (reference sequence). This CDR3 is built from 15 residues. V lost 7 bases, J lost 3 bases, and 7 bases stayed unmatched. Written as DNA, the CDR3 is TGTGCCAGCACTTTACAGGGGGGTCCTAATGAAAAACTGTTTTTT. Its protein product is CASTLQGGPNEKLFF.

The CDR3 DNA follows: TGTGCCAGCAGTTTAGCGGGAATCGAGCAGTACGTC. Translated: CASSLAGIEQYV. The gene calls are TRBV6-1 and TRBJ2-7; TRBD2 matches at 8 bases. The CDR3 has 12 amino acids. J was trimmed by 6 bases and V by 5 bases; bases with no gene match: 3. Per germline, CDR1 MNHNS and CDR2 SASEGT.